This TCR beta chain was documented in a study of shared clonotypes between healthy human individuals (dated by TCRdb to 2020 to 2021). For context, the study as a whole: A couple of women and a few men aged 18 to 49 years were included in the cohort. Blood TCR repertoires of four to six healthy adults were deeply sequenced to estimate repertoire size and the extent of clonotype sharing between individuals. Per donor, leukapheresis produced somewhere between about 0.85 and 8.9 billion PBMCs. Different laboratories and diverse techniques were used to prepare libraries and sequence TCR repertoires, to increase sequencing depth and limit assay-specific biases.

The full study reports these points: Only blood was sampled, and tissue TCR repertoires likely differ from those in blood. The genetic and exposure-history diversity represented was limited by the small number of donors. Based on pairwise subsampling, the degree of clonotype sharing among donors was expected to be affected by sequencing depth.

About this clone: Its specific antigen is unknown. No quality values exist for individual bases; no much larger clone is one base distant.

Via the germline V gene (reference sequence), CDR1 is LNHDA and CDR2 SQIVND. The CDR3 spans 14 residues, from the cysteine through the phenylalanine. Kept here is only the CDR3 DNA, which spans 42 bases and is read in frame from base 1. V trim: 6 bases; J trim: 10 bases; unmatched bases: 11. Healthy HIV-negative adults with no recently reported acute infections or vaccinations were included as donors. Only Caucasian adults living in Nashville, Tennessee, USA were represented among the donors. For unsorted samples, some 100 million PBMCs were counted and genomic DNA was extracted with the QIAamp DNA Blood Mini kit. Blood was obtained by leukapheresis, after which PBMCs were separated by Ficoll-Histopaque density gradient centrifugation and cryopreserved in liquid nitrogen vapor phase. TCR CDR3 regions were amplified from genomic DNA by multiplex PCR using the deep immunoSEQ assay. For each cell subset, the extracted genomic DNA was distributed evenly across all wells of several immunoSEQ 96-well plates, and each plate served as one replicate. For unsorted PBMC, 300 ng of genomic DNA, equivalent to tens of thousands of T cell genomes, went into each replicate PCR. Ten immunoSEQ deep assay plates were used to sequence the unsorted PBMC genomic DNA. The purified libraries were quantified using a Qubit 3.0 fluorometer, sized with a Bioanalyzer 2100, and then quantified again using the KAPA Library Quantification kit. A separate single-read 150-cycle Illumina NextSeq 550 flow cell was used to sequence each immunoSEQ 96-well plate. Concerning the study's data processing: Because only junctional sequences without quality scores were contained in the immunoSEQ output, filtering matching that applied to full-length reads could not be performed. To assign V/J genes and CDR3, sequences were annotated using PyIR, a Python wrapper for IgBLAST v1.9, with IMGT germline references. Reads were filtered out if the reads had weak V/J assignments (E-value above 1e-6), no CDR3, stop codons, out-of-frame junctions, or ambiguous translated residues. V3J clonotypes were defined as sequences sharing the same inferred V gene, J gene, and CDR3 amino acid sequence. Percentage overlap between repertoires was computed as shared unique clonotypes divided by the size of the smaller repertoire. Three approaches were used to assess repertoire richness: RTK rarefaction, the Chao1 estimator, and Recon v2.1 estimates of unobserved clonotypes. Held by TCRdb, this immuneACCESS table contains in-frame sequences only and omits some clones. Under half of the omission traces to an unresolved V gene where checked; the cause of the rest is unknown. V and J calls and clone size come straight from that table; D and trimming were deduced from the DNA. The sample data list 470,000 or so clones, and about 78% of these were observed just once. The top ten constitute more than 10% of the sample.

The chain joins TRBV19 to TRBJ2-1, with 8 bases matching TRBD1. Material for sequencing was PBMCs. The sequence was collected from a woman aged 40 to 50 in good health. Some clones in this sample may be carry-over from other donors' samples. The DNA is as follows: TGTGCCAGTAGAGGACAGGGTTCGGGTTCCGAGCAGTTCTTC. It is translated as CASRGQGSGSEQFF.